This passage covers 32 T cell receptor beta chains from one sample sequenced in a study of T cell repertoires in cytomegalovirus infection. Their target antigens are unknown. TCRdb reprocessed the reads via MiXCR and lists one record per CDR3 protein. The table includes a few hundred thousand distinct CDR3 sequences, approximately 32% detected once. Sequenced material: cultured PBMCs, taken from culture after CMV antigen stimulation. Source of these receptors: a human donor in good health (CMV status not recorded). Some clones in this sample may be carry-over from other donors' samples.

J is TRBJ2-1 and V is TRBV5-1; 8 bases align to TRBD2. V was pared by 0 bases and J by 8 bases, with 10 bases of the junction left unmatched. Germline assignment: CDR1 SGHRS and CDR2 YFSETQ. CDR3 length: 16 residues. The CDR3 coding sequence is TGCGCCAGCAGCTTGGAGGCCGGGGGGGCCGGGGATGAGCAGTTCTTC. Translation gives CASSLEAGGAGDEQFF.

This clonotype was detected ten times or more. The CDR3 region has the DNA TGTGCCAGCACCCCCCTGTTCACAGATACGCAGTATTTT. Its protein is CASTPLFTDTQYF. J is TRBJ2-3 and V is TRBV7-2; D unresolved. CDR3 length equals 13 residues. V lost 7 bases and J lost 2, with 10 bases in between. The germline CDR1 and CDR2 sequences are SGHTA and FQGNSA.

This clonotype turned up a few times. The DNA of the CDR3 is TGTGCCAGCAGTCTTGAGAGGGATACGCAGTATTTT. Its translation is CASSLERDTQYF. The rearrangement uses TRBV12-3 or TRBV12-4 and TRBJ2-3; D is unresolved. The length of the CDR3 is 12 residues. The ends were cut back, 5 bases at V and 6 bases at J, with 9 bases in the middle.

The CDR3 DNA reads TGTGCCAGTACGGAGGGAGAGACCCAGTACTTC. As protein: CASTEGETQYF. V gene TRBV19 combines with J gene TRBJ2-5, with D possibly being TRBD2 (6 bases). CDR3 length equals 11 residues. With 7 bases removed from V and 4 bases from J, the gap between germline ends came to 7 bases. Looked up from germline, CDR1 is LNHDA and CDR2 is SQIVND (reference sequence). Using reference TRBV19 and TRBJ2-5 for the parts outside the CDR3, the full variable domain is DGGITQSPKYLFRKEGQNVTLSCEQNLNHDAMYWYRQDPGQGLRLIYYSQIVNDFQKGDIAEGYSVSREKKESFPLTVTSAQKNPTAFYLCASTEGETQYFGPGTRLLVL.

This clonotype was seen at least ten times. The chain couples TRBV12-3 or TRBV12-4 to TRBJ2-3, with TRBD1 matching over 7 bases. J lost 0 bases, V lost 6 bases, and 9 bases had no gene match. The length of the CDR3 is 16 residues. CDR3 protein: CASSKTGWVSTDTQYF. For the CDR3, the DNA is TGTGCCAGCAGCAAGACAGGGTGGGTGAGCACAGATACGCAGTATTTT.

This clonotype was detected only a few times. DNA of the CDR3: TGTGCCAGCAGTTTAGTTTGGTCCCCTGGGGCCAACGTCCTGACTTTC. This codes for CASSLVWSPGANVLTF. The chain recombines TRBV28 with TRBJ2-6, with D unclear. Germline CDR1 and CDR2: MDHEN and SYDVKM. The germline V and J ends were trimmed by 2 bases and 2 bases, with 10 bases remaining between them. This CDR3 is built from 16 residues. Variable domain in full (rest from reference TRBV28 and TRBJ2-6): DVKVTQSSRYLVKRTGEKVFLECVQDMDHENMFWYRQDPGLGLRLIYFSYDVKMKEKGDIPEGYSVSREKKERFSLILESASTNQTSMYLCASSLVWSPGANVLTFGAGSRLTVL.

The chain combines TRBV30 with TRBJ2-5; 7 bases align to TRBD1. There are 15 residues in the CDR3. Germline lookup yields CDR1 GTSNPN and CDR2 SVGIG (reference sequence). Germline trimming cut 0 bases from V and 4 bases from J; bases unmatched to any gene: 8. The CDR3 region has the DNA TGTGCCTGGAGTGTACGTCGAGGGGGCGGAGAGACCCAGTACTTC. Its protein product is CAWSVRRGGGETQYF.

The genes are TRBV27 and TRBJ1-2; tentative D call: TRBD1 (6 bases). Germline V lookup: CDR1 MNHEY, CDR2 SMNVEV (reference sequence). This CDR3 comprises 13 residues. The V and J ends lost 6 bases and 8 bases respectively, with 16 bases between them. CDR3 in amino acids: CASSQNRARGYTF. The CDR3 DNA is TGTGCCAGCAGCCAGAACAGGGCTAGGGGCTACACCTTC.

Of note for this clonotype: The junction shows a germline mismatch at one end, possibly a read error. The chain joins TRBV27 to TRBJ2-7, with 12 bases matching TRBD2. The CDR3 covers 17 residues. CDR1 is MNHEY, CDR2 SMNVEV, per germline (reference sequence). The CDR3 nucleotides read TGTGCCAGCAGTTCTAGACCCCGGACTAGCGGGAACGATCAAGCCGGATTC. Protein product: CASSSRPRTSGNDQAGF.

This rearrangement joins TRBV30 to TRBJ2-5; a weak D match, TRBD2 (7 bases). V lost 4 bases, J lost 5 bases, and 20 bases lay in between. Germline CDR1 reads GTSNPN; CDR2 reads SVGIG (reference sequence). The CDR3 runs to 15 residues. CDR3 DNA sequence: TGTGCCTGGACCGGAAGGGGGGGTGAATCGGAGACCCAGTACTTC. Protein: CAWTGRGGESETQYF.

This chain uses TRBV6-1 with TRBJ1-6; perhaps TRBD1 as D (5 bases). With 6 bases removed from V and 0 bases from J, the gap between germline ends came to 15 bases. Germline V gives CDR1 MNHNS, CDR2 SASEGT. This CDR3 comprises 17 residues. The DNA of the CDR3 is TGTGCCAGCAGATTGTGGGGAAGGGGCTCCTATAATTCACCCCTCCACTTT. Translation: CASRLWGRGSYNSPLHF.

This clonotype was observed a few times. This chain connects TRBV28 to TRBJ1-2; D is undetermined. CDR1 is MDHEN, CDR2 SYDVKM, per germline. This CDR3 contains 13 residues. The V end lost 5 bases, the J end lost 4 bases, and 11 bases lay between the germline ends. CDR3: CASSADGVYGYTF. CDR3 sequence (DNA): TGTGCCAGCAGTGCCGACGGAGTCTATGGCTACACCTTC.

The chain couples TRBV28 to TRBJ1-1, with 10 bases matching TRBD1. The CDR3 runs to 15 residues. The J segment lost 8 bases and the V segment lost 2 bases, leaving 8 bases of the junction unmatched. CDR1 and CDR2 (germline): MDHEN, SYDVKM. The CDR3 protein is CASSLADRGLSEAFF. The CDR3 DNA reads as TGTGCCAGCAGTTTAGCGGACAGGGGGTTGTCAGAAGCTTTCTTT.

This clonotype has a handful of counts. The rearrangement links TRBV27 to TRBJ1-5; 7 bases align to TRBD1. The V segment lost 2 bases and the J segment 3 bases; nucleotides outside the gene matches: 4. Germline CDR1 is MNHEY and CDR2 is SMNVEV (reference sequence). The CDR3 is 15 residues long. The CDR3 region is CASSLGGTVNQPQHF. CDR3 sequence (DNA): TGTGCCAGCAGTTTAGGGGGGACAGTCAATCAGCCCCAGCATTTT.

This clonotype was detected a few times. V and J are TRBV7-8 and TRBJ2-7, with TRBD1 matching over 7 bases. Germline lookup yields CDR1 SGHVS and CDR2 FQNEAQ. After removal of 3 bases from V and 0 bases from J, the junction contained 5 bases not matched to a gene. This CDR3 region has 15 residues. The CDR3 region is CASSLLTGPSYEQYF. In DNA, the CDR3 is TGTGCCAGCAGCTTGCTGACAGGGCCCTCCTACGAGCAGTACTTC.

V usage is TRBV20-1 and J usage is TRBJ2-2; 11 nucleotides match TRBD2. Losses at the gene ends were 2 bases for V and 1 base for J; bases not matched to a gene: 6. The CDR3 consists of 17 residues. The germline V gene has CDR1 DFQATT and CDR2 SNEGSKA (reference sequence). DNA of the CDR3: TGCAGTGCTAGACAACTAGCGGGGGATCTGAACACCGGGGAGCTGTTTTTT. Amino acids: CSARQLAGDLNTGELFF.

The chain carries TRBV5-4 and TRBJ1-5; the D is unclear. The CDR3 has 14 amino acids. The V and J ends lost 2 bases and 5 bases respectively, with 11 bases between them. The germline V gene has CDR1 SGHNT and CDR2 YYREEE (reference sequence). CDR3 DNA sequence: TGTGCCAGCAGCTTTTGGGGAATTGATCAGCCCCAGCATTTT. This codes for CASSFWGIDQPQHF.

The chain recombines TRBV20-1 with TRBJ2-1; 8 bases align to TRBD2. V trimming: 2 bases; J trimming: 9 bases; junction bases outside the gene matches: 3. The CDR3 is 12 residues long. The V gene's germline CDR1 is DFQATT and CDR2 SNEGSKA (reference sequence). CDR3 sequence reads: CSARRGGVEQFF. CDR3 bases: TGCAGTGCTAGACGGGGGGGCGTTGAGCAGTTCTTC.

The chain couples TRBV10-3 to TRBJ2-1, with TRBD2 matching 10 bases. J gave up 0 bases and V 2 bases, and 4 bases lay outside the gene matches. Germline loops: CDR1 ENHRY, CDR2 SYGVKD. This CDR3 comprises 17 residues. The CDR3: CAISEDPSGGSYNEQFF. The CDR3 nucleotides are TGTGCCATCAGTGAGGACCCTAGCGGGGGCTCCTACAATGAGCAGTTCTTC.

Here the CDR3 reads CASSGGAGANVLTF. For the CDR3, the DNA is TGTGCCAGTAGTGGGGGAGCCGGGGCCAACGTCCTGACTTTC. This chain uses TRBV19 with TRBJ2-6; D possibly uses TRBD1 or TRBD2 (5 bases each). V was cut by 5 bases and J by 4 bases, with 9 bases left in between. The CDR3 covers 14 residues. CDR1 is LNHDA, CDR2 SQIVND, per germline (reference sequence).

DNA of the CDR3: TGTGCCAGCAGGCTAGCGGGGGGGAAAGAGACCCAGTACTTC. As protein: CASRLAGGKETQYF. The V call is TRBV7-2, the J call TRBJ2-5, with 12 bases lining up with TRBD2. This CDR3 is 14 amino acids long. V trimming: 6 bases; J trimming: 3 bases; junction bases outside the gene matches: 2. CDR1 is SGHTA and CDR2 is FQGNSA in the germline V gene.

This clonotype has just a few counts. The CDR3 bases are TGTGCCAGCACCCTGACAGGGGGGGAGAGTGGCTACACCTTC. Translating gives CASTLTGGESGYTF. V is TRBV5-6 and J is TRBJ1-2, with TRBD1 matching over 9 bases. This CDR3 spans 14 amino acids. J gave up 7 bases and V 6 bases, and 10 bases lay outside the gene matches. Germline CDR1 SGHDT, CDR2 YYEEEE.

The V and J genes are TRBV6-5 and TRBJ1-1; no firm D call. The CDR3 consists of 14 residues. Germline values: CDR1 MNHEY, CDR2 SVGAGI. Trimming removed 1 base at V and 0 bases at J, with 6 bases between. CDR3 amino acids: CASSYLGMNTEAFF. CDR3 DNA sequence: TGTGCCAGCAGTTACTTGGGCATGAACACTGAAGCTTTCTTT.

As concerns this clonotype: The missing conserved phenylalanine or tryptophan at the end of this CDR3 makes a read error likely. The chain combines TRBV7-3 with TRBJ2-1, with 7 positions matching TRBD2. The J segment lost 4 bases and the V segment lost 1 base, leaving 7 bases of the junction unmatched. CDR1 is SGHTA and CDR2 is FQGTGA in the germline V gene. The length of the CDR3 is 16 residues. CDR3 in amino acids: CASSLKSGAPYNEQFL. The CDR3 region has the DNA TGTGCCAGCAGCTTAAAGAGCGGGGCGCCTTACAATGAGCAGTTCCTC.

The rearrangement links TRBV6-5 to TRBJ1-2, with D uncertain. Trimming took off 0 bases at V and 8 bases at J, with 10 bases between the two ends. Germline CDR1 and CDR2: MNHEY and SVGAGI. This CDR3 contains 13 residues. The CDR3: CASSYSEGSGYTF. The DNA for the CDR3 is TGTGCCAGCAGTTACTCGGAAGGGTCCGGCTACACCTTC.

A few counts support this clonotype. The CDR3 sequence is CASSTGFYYSNQPQHF. In DNA form, the CDR3 reads TGTGCCAGTAGTACCGGTTTTTACTATAGCAATCAGCCCCAGCATTTT. J is TRBJ1-5 and V is TRBV19; D is unclear. Trimming shortened V by 4 bases and J by 0 bases, and 13 bases separated the two germline ends. The germline V gene has CDR1 LNHDA and CDR2 SQIVND (reference sequence). There are 16 residues in the CDR3.

The genes are TRBV12-3 or TRBV12-4 and TRBJ1-3; maybe TRBD1 (6 bases). The germline V and J ends were trimmed by 7 bases and 2 bases, with 12 bases remaining between them. The CDR3 spans 14 residues. The CDR3: CASILNRAGNTIYF. The DNA of the CDR3 is TGTGCCAGCATCCTAAACAGGGCTGGAAACACCATATATTTT.

The table lists this clonotype with many counts. The chain has TRBV7-2 and TRBJ2-5, with D possibly TRBD2 on 5 matching bases. Per the germline V gene, CDR1 is SGHTA and CDR2 is FQGNSA. Trimming removed 3 bases from V and 0 bases from J, with 5 bases in between. The CDR3 runs 13 residues. The CDR3 sequence: CASSLDYQETQYF. The CDR3 bases are TGTGCCAGCAGCTTGGACTACCAAGAGACCCAGTACTTC.

This chain joins TRBV5-1 and TRBJ2-6; D is perhaps TRBD1 (5 bases). Germline V CDR1 and CDR2: SGHRS, YFSETQ. V gave up 8 bases and J gave up 3 bases, with 15 bases separating them. This CDR3 has 15 residues. The DNA of the CDR3 is TGCGCCAGTAGCCTAGGGGTTGGTGGGGCCAACGTCCTGACTTTC. Its protein product is CASSLGVGGANVLTF.

The chain links TRBV11-2 to TRBJ2-7, with no clear D. In germline, CDR1 is SGHAT, CDR2 FQNNGV. The V gene lost 1 base and the J gene lost 1 base, with 8 bases spanning the gap. This CDR3 has 14 amino acids. This CDR3 reads CASSLGWQSYEQYF. In nucleotides, the CDR3 is TGTGCCAGCAGCTTAGGTTGGCAGTCCTACGAGCAGTACTTC.

This clonotype was observed once. The conserved phenylalanine or tryptophan normally closing the CDR3 is absent here, so this likely arose from a read error. The genes are TRBV12-3 or TRBV12-4 and TRBJ2-7, with 9 bases fitting TRBD2. The V segment lost 5 bases and the J segment 3 bases; nucleotides outside the gene matches: 17. This CDR3 has 18 residues. The CDR3 here is CASSEGGLAFLTLYEQYL. In DNA, the CDR3 is TGTGCCAGCAGTGAAGGGGGACTAGCTTTCCTTACCCTCTACGAGCAGTACTTG.

CDR3 DNA: TGTGCCAGCAGTGAGCCCGGGACAGGCAAGCAGTTCTTC. This sequence encodes CASSEPGTGKQFF. The genes are TRBV6-5 and TRBJ2-1; 8 bases match TRBD1. The CDR3 runs to 13 residues. J lost 11 bases, V lost 5 bases, and 8 bases had no gene match. CDR1 MNHEY and CDR2 SVGAGI come from the germline V gene.